This T cell receptor beta chain comes out of a study of blood T cell repertoires in COVID-19. Produced via immunoSEQ multiplex PCR; TCRdb's table is partial and in-frame only. The table includes some 200,000 clones, around 83% detected once. CDR1 is LNHDA, CDR2 SQIVND, per germline (reference sequence). V gave up 3 bases and J gave up 5 bases; unmatched junction bases: 8. This CDR3 region has 17 residues. This clone was seen a handful of times. Material: PBMCs or T cells enriched from blood (not recorded which). This chain connects TRBV19 to TRBJ2-1, with 12 positions matching TRBD1. The clonotype originates from a woman between 40 and 55 years old with acute COVID-19. This CDR3 reads CASSIGTGGNRHNEQFF. CDR3 nucleotide sequence: TGTGCCAGTAGTATTGGGACAGGGGGCAATAGGCACAATGAGCAGTTCTTC.